Following are 13 T cell receptor beta chains from one sample sequenced in a study of cytomegalovirus exposure and HLA in healthy donors. The primer mix had 60 Vbeta and 13 Jbeta primers. The protocol was immunoSEQ multiplex PCR, while the TCRdb copy is restricted to in-frame clones and leaves out a portion. Here the sample spans under 200,000 clones, roughly 79% being singletons. Sequenced material: PBMCs. The receptors stem from a middle-aged man in good health and CMV-seropositive.

The chain combines TRBV18 with TRBJ2-1, with D tentatively TRBD2 (6 bases). Germline V lookup: CDR1 KGHSH, CDR2 LQKENI. The CDR3 has 11 amino acids. Between the trimmed V and J ends, which lost 6 bases and 8 bases, there was a span of 8 bases. CDR3 sequence (DNA): TGTGCCAGCTCCGGAGGGGATGAGCAGTTCTTC. It encodes CASSGGDEQFF.

The chain couples TRBV9 to TRBJ1-2, with 10 bases matching TRBD1. V lost 3 bases and J lost 6; bases outside the gene matches: 8. Germline V lookup: CDR1 SGDLS, CDR2 YYNGEE. The length of the CDR3 is 15 residues. The CDR3 DNA sequence: TGTGCCAGCAGCGCCCGGGACAGGGGAACCCATGGCTACACCTTC. It is translated as CASSARDRGTHGYTF.

This chain joins TRBV19 and TRBJ2-7; 7 positions match TRBD1. CDR1 and CDR2 (germline): LNHDA, SQIVND (reference sequence). Trimming cost V 1 base and J 3 bases; bases outside gene matches: 3. This CDR3 spans 14 amino acids. The CDR3 nucleotides read TGTGCCAGTAGTATAGGGACAGGAGTCTACGAGCAGTACTTC. Translation gives CASSIGTGVYEQYF.

J is TRBJ1-1 and V is TRBV7-8; 7 bases line up with TRBD1. The germline V gene has CDR1 SGHVS and CDR2 FQNEAQ. The length of the CDR3 is 13 residues. Trimming removed 6 bases from V and 0 bases from J; junction bases left unmatched: 1. CDR3 bases: TGTGCCAGCAGGGACAGGCTGAACACTGAAGCTTTCTTT. This codes for CASRDRLNTEAFF.

This clone was detected only once. J is TRBJ1-4 and V is TRBV28, with 12 bases lining up with TRBD1. V lost 1 base and J lost 10; bases outside the gene matches: 4. Germline CDR1 MDHEN, CDR2 SYDVKM. This CDR3 is built from 15 residues. The chain's CDR3 is CASSLSGQGASKLFF. CDR3 bases: TGTGCCAGCAGTTTATCGGGACAGGGGGCTTCAAAACTGTTTTTT.

The chain links TRBV7-2 to TRBJ1-5; no reliable D call. With 1 base removed from V and 10 bases from J, the gap between germline ends came to 14 bases. The CDR3 spans 14 residues. From germline, CDR1 is SGHTA and CDR2 FQGNSA. CDR3 in amino acids: CASSLEHSILPQHF. CDR3 nucleotides: TGTGCCAGCAGCTTAGAGCACAGTATTCTTCCCCAGCATTTT.

The chain links TRBV19 to TRBJ2-5; a weak D match, TRBD2 (6 bases). Trimming took 4 bases from V and 5 from J, leaving 14 bases between them. Germline V gene lookup returns CDR1 LNHDA and CDR2 SQIVND (reference sequence). The CDR3 spans 14 residues. In nucleotides, the CDR3 is TGTGCCAGTAGTACTATTGCGGGGAAGGAGACCCAGTACTTC. The encoded protein is CASSTIAGKETQYF.

V and J are TRBV7-9 and TRBJ1-2; D is undetermined. From germline, CDR1 is SEHNR and CDR2 FQNEAQ (reference sequence). Trimming stripped 8 bases from V and 5 bases from J, with 9 bases between. This CDR3 comprises 11 residues. CDR3 protein: CASVWEYGYTF. CDR3 coding DNA: TGTGCCAGCGTCTGGGAGTATGGCTACACCTTC.

This rearrangement joins TRBV5-1 to TRBJ2-5, with 9 bases identical to TRBD1. V lost 4 bases to trimming and J lost 2 bases; unmatched junction nucleotides: 9. This CDR3 has 16 residues. Germline CDR1 SGHRS, CDR2 YFSETQ. The CDR3 loop is CASSPNRGPIQETQYF. The DNA for the CDR3 is TGCGCCAGCAGCCCAAACAGGGGGCCCATTCAAGAGACCCAGTACTTC.

The CDR3 region is CASSFSEGDTEAFF. DNA of the CDR3: TGTGCCAGCAGCTTTAGTGAGGGTGACACTGAAGCTTTCTTT. The chain links TRBV7-8 to TRBJ1-1; D is ambiguous. Germline loops: CDR1 SGHVS, CDR2 FQNEAQ. This CDR3 spans 14 amino acids. Deletions cut 3 bases from V and 3 bases from J, with 11 bases between.

CDR3 residues: CASSPSGANEKLFF. The CDR3 DNA follows: TGCGCCAGCAGCCCGTCGGGGGCTAATGAAAAACTGTTTTTT. The chain joins TRBV5-1 to TRBJ1-4; perhaps TRBD1 as D (5 bases). V dropped 4 bases and J dropped 3 bases, with 10 bases sitting between them. The germline V gene has CDR1 SGHRS and CDR2 YFSETQ. The CDR3 is 14 amino acids. Filled out from reference TRBV5-1 and TRBJ1-4, the complete variable domain reads KAGVTQTPRYLIKTRGQQVTLSCSPISGHRSVSWYQQTPGQGLQFLFEYFSETQRNKGNFPGRFSGRQFSNSRSEMNVSTLELGDSALYLCASSPSGANEKLFFGSGTQLSVL.

There are a few counts of this clone. The chain uses TRBV5-6 and TRBJ2-7; 12 nucleotides agree with TRBD1. This CDR3 is built from 16 residues. Losses at the gene ends were 0 bases for V and 4 bases for J; bases not matched to a gene: 5. Germline V gives CDR1 SGHDT, CDR2 YYEEEE. This CDR3 reads CASSLAGTGGKYEQYF. Written as DNA, the CDR3 is TGTGCCAGCAGCTTGGCTGGGACAGGGGGCAAGTACGAGCAGTACTTC.

The chain joins TRBV6-5 to TRBJ1-5; no clear D. The germline CDR1 and CDR2 sequences are MNHEY and SVGAGI. The CDR3 is 15 residues long. Between the trimmed V and J ends, which lost 0 bases and 9 bases, there was a span of 15 bases. The CDR3 DNA reads TGTGCCAGCAGTTACTCCCAAGCCGTGAATGGGCCCCAGCATTTT. It is translated as CASSYSQAVNGPQHF.